The rows below give T cell receptor beta chains drawn from one sample of a study of OX40 agonist ivuxolimab in advanced cancers. Data came from immunoSEQ multiplex PCR; TCRdb stores just in-frame clones and leaves some out. This sample has about 64,000 clones, with roughly 80% found just once. The sequenced sample was CD4+ or CD8+ T cells sorted from blood, obtained in a trial of the OX40 agonist ivuxolimab. All receptors come from an adult with an advanced solid tumor such as melanoma, head and neck, liver or kidney cancer. Each CDR3 is given with its conserved first and last residue. The order of the fields is clone size, J gene, D gene, V gene, CDR3 DNA, CDR3 protein. The D gene is left open where the match is weak. Clone size, where shown, is once, few, many, or a class for clones that have expanded.

size: once; J: TRBJ1-2; D: NA; V: TRBV6-4; DNA: TGTGCCAGCAGTGCGAACCGAGGGAGCTATGGCTACACCTTC; CDR3: CASSANRGSYGYTF
size: NA; J: TRBJ2-1; D: NA; V: TRBV20-1; DNA: TGCAGTGTCACAGGGTCCAATGAGCAGTTCTTC; CDR3: CSVTGSNEQFF
size: NA; J: TRBJ2-1; D: TRBD2; V: TRBV13; DNA: TGTGCCAGCAGCCCGACTAGCGAACTCCACAATGAGCAGTTCTTC; CDR3: CASSPTSELHNEQFF
size: NA; J: TRBJ1-5; D: TRBD1; V: TRBV10-3; DNA: TGTGCCATCAGTGGACAGGGCGGTCAGCCCCAGCATTTT; CDR3: CAISGQGGQPQHF
size: NA; J: TRBJ2-1; D: TRBD2; V: TRBV18; DNA: TGTGCCAGCTCACCTAGGCGGGAGGGCCGCTACAATGAGCAGTTCTTC; CDR3: CASSPRREGRYNEQFF
size: NA; J: TRBJ1-2; D: NA; V: TRBV21-1; DNA: TGTGCCAGCAGCGGTGTTTATCGGACAGGGGAAGTTTTCTACTATGGCTACACCTTC; CDR3: CASSGVYRTGEVFYYGYTF
size: NA; J: TRBJ2-7; D: TRBD2; V: TRBV18; DNA: TGTGCCAGCTCGCCCGGGACTAGCGGGACCTACGAGCAGTACTTC; CDR3: CASSPGTSGTYEQYF
size: NA; J: TRBJ1-5; D: NA; V: TRBV7-9; DNA: TGTGCCAGCAGCCCCCAGGGAGGAGGCAATCAGCCCCAGCATTTT; CDR3: CASSPQGGGNQPQHF
size: NA; J: TRBJ1-4; D: NA; V: TRBV28; DNA: TGTGCCAGCAGTTTAGCGGACGGCCTAGCGGGTCGTGAAAAACTGTTTTTT; CDR3: CASSLADGLAGREKLFF
size: NA; J: TRBJ2-1; D: TRBD2; V: TRBV4-1; DNA: TGCGCCAGCAGCCAAGATGAGGGGCGACTAGCGGGGTACAATGAGCAGTTCTTC; CDR3: CASSQDEGRLAGYNEQFF
size: NA; J: TRBJ2-3; D: TRBD1; V: TRBV7-6; DNA: TGTGCCAGCAGCTCGCGACCGGGACAGAACACAGATACGCAGTATTTT; CDR3: CASSSRPGQNTDTQYF
size: NA; J: TRBJ1-1; D: NA; V: TRBV19; DNA: TGTGCCAGTAACCCCTCGGGGGGTATGAGGCGGAACACTGAAGCTTTCTTT; CDR3: CASNPSGGMRRNTEAFF
size: NA; J: TRBJ1-2; D: TRBD1; V: TRBV6-1; DNA: TGTGCCAGCAGTGAAGCAATGGGACAGGACATCCCCTATGGCTACACCTTC; CDR3: CASSEAMGQDIPYGYTF
size: NA; J: TRBJ1-6; D: TRBD1; V: TRBV5-1; DNA: TGCGCCAGCAGCTCGGGACAGTATAATTCACCCCTCCACTTT; CDR3: CASSSGQYNSPLHF
size: few; J: TRBJ2-7; D: TRBD1; V: TRBV27; DNA: TGTGCCAGCAGTTTATCCCCGGGACAGAGGACCTACGAGCAGTACTTC; CDR3: CASSLSPGQRTYEQYF
size: NA; J: TRBJ2-1; D: NA; V: TRBV7-3; DNA: TGTGCCAGCAGCTTAACGGTTAGCCCCAATGAGCAGTTCTTC; CDR3: CASSLTVSPNEQFF
size: NA; J: TRBJ1-1; D: TRBD1; V: TRBV19; DNA: TGTGCCAGTAGGGATAAACAGGGGCTCCCTTTAGAAGCTTTCTTT; CDR3: CASRDKQGLPLEAFF
size: NA; J: TRBJ1-5; D: TRBD1; V: TRBV30; DNA: TGTGCCTGGAGTGTGGGAGGTGCAGGGGGTTTCGATCAGCCCCAGCACTTT; CDR3: CAWSVGGAGGFDQPQHF
size: NA; J: TRBJ2-7; D: NA; V: TRBV27; DNA: TGTGCCAGCAGTCCGACGGTTCGGGGGGCGCCGTACGAGCAGTACTTC; CDR3: CASSPTVRGAPYEQYF
size: few; J: TRBJ2-1; D: TRBD1; V: TRBV19; DNA: TGTGCCAGTAGGGGTGGACAGGGAGTCATCGCCAATGAGCAGTTCTTC; CDR3: CASRGGQGVIANEQFF